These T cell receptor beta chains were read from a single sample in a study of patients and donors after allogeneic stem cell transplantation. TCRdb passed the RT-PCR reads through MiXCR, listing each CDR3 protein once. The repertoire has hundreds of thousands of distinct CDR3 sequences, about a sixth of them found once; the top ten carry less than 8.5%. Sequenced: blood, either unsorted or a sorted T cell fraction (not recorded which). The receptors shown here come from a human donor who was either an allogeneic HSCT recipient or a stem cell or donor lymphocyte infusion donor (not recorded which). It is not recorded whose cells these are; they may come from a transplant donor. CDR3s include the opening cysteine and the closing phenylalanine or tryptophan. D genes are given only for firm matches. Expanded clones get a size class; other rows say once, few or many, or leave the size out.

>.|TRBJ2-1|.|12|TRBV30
TGTGCCTGGAGAAAAGACTACAATGAGCAGTTCTTC
CAWRKDYNEQFF
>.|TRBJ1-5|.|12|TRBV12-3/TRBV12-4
TGTGCCAGCAGTTTCCCTCGCCAGCCCCAGCATTTT
CASSFPRQPQHF
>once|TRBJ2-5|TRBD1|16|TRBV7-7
TGTGCCAGCAGCTTATACACGGACAGGGCGCAAGAGACCCAGTACTTC
CASSLYTDRAQETQYF
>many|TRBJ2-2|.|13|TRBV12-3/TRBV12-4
TGTGCCAGCAGTTCGAAGACCACCGGGGAGCTGTTTTTT
CASSSKTTGELFF
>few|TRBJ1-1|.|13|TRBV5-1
TGCGCCAGCAGCTTGGTGGGGCAAACTGAAGCTTTCTTT
CASSLVGQTEAFF
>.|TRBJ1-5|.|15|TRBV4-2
TGTGCCAGCAGCCTAGAGCTCGGAGGCAATCAGCCCCAGCATTTT
CASSLELGGNQPQHF
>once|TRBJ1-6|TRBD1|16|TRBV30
TGTGCCTGGAGGACAGGGGGAAGCTCCTATAATTCACCCCTCCACTTT
CAWRTGGSSYNSPLHF
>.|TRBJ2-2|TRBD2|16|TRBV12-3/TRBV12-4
TGTGCCAGCAGGGACCGGGGGGGGCTCCACACCGGGGAGCTGTTTTTT
CASRDRGGLHTGELFF
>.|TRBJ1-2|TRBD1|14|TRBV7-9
TGTGCCAGCAGCCACGGGACAGGGGGCCGGGGCTACACCTTC
CASSHGTGGRGYTF
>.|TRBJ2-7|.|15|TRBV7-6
TGTGCCAGCAGCTTATCAGAGTTGGGGAACTACGAGCAGTACTTC
CASSLSELGNYEQYF
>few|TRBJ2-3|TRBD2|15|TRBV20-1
TGCAGTGCTAGTAGGGGACTAGCGACAACAGATACGCAGTATTTT
CSASRGLATTDTQYF
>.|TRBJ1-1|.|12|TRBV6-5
TGTGCCAGCAGTATCAACGGTCTGGAAGCTTTCTTT
CASSINGLEAFF
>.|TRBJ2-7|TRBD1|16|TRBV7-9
TGTGCCAGCAGCTTAGGGGGGACAGTCTTCTCCTACGAGCAGTACTTC
CASSLGGTVFSYEQYF
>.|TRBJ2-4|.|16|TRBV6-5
TGTGCCAGCAGTTACTCAACGGCGGGTGCCAAAAACATTCAGTACTTC
CASSYSTAGAKNIQYF
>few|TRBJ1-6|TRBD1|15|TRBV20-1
TGCAGTGCTTCAAGACAGGGGGCTTTTTGGTCACCCCTCCACTTT
CSASRQGAFWSPLHF
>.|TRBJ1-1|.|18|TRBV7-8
TGTGCCAGCAGCTTAGATCCCCGGACAGCCCTTATGAACACTGAAGCTTTCTTT
CASSLDPRTALMNTEAFF
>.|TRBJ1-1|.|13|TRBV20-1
TGCAGTGCTAGAAGGTCTCTGAACACTGAAGCTTTCTTT
CSARRSLNTEAFF
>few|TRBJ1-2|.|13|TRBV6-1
TGTGCCAGCACGCGGGGGGGAGCCTATGGCTACACCTTC
CASTRGGAYGYTF
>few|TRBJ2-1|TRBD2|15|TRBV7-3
TGTGCCAGCAGCTTAATAGCGGGAAGGGGCAATGAGCAGTTCTTC
CASSLIAGRGNEQFF
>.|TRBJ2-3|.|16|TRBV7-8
TGTGCCAGCAGCCCCTCGTCAGGGCTGAGCACAGATACGCAGTATTTT
CASSPSSGLSTDTQYF
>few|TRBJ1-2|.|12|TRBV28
TGTGCCAGCAGCGTTCGGGTGAATGGCTACACCTTC
CASSVRVNGYTF
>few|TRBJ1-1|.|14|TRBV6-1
TGTGCCAGCAGCTGGGGGACGGGGAACACTGAAGCTTTCTTT
CASSWGTGNTEAFF
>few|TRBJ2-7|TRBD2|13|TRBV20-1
TGCAGTGCCAGAGCGGGGGGGTTGAGCGAGCAGTACTTC
CSARAGGLSEQYF
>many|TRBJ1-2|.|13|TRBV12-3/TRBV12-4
TGTGCCAGCAGTTTACTGGGTACCTATGGCTACACCTTC
CASSLLGTYGYTF
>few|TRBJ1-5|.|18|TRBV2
TGTGCCAGCAGTGAAGCGCTAGTATGGGGCGGACGCAATCAGCCCCAGCATTTT
CASSEALVWGGRNQPQHF
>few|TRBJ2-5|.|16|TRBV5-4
TGTGCCAGCAGCTTGAGGGGTCTTAGCGGACAAGAGACCCAGTACTTC
CASSLRGLSGQETQYF
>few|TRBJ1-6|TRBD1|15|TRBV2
TGTGCCAGCAAAGACAGGGTCCTAAATAATTCACCCCTCCACTTT
CASKDRVLNNSPLHF
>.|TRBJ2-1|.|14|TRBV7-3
TGTGCCAGCAGCTTACGCGGCGGGCACAATGAGCAGTTCTTC
CASSLRGGHNEQFF
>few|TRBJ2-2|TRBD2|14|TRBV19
TGTGCCAGTAGTATCGCCGCGGGAGCCGGGGAGCTGTTTTTT
CASSIAAGAGELFF
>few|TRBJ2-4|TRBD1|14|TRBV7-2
TGTGCCAGCAGCGCCCGACAGGGTACGGGCATTCAGTACTTC
CASSARQGTGIQYF
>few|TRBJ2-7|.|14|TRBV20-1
TGCAGTGCTAGATTGGCTCAAAAGCACTACGAGCAGTACTTC
CSARLAQKHYEQYF
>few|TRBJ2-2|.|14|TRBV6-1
TGTGCCAGCGAGGGCAACTCGAACACCGGGGAGCTGTTTTTT
CASEGNSNTGELFF
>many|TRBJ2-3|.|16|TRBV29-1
TGCAGCGTTGAAGATCTGGGTGGGAGACTCGCAGATACGCAGTATTTT
CSVEDLGGRLADTQYF
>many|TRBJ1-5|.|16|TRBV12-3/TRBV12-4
TGTGCCAGCAGCCGCACTTGGGATTATAGCAATCAGCCCCAGCATTTT
CASSRTWDYSNQPQHF
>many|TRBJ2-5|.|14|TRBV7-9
TGTGCCAGCAGCTTAGGGGGCTTCCAAGAGACCCAGTACTTC
CASSLGGFQETQYF
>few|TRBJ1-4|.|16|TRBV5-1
TGCGCCAGCAGCGGGGACTACGGGAACACCTTCGAAAAACTGTTTTTT
CASSGDYGNTFEKLFF
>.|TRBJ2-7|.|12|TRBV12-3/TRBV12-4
TGTGCCAGCACTTTTGACCCGTACGAGCAGTACTTC
CASTFDPYEQYF
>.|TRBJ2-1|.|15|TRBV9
TGTGCCAGCAGCGTAGTTGAGAGCTGGGGCAATGAGCAGTTCTTC
CASSVVESWGNEQFF
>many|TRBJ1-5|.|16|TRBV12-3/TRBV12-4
TGTGCCAGCAGTTTATCGGGGGGCAATGGCAATCAGCCCCAGCATTTT
CASSLSGGNGNQPQHF
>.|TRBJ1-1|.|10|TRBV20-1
TGCAGTGCTAGTAGGGGAGAAGCTTTCTTT
CSASRGEAFF
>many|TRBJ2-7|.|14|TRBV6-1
TGTGCCACTCGAGGCGGTTACAGGGATTACGAGCAGTACTTC
CATRGGYRDYEQYF
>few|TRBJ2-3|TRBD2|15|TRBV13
TGTGCCAGCAGCCCCCTGGGACTAGCGAGGGATACGCAGTATTTT
CASSPLGLARDTQYF
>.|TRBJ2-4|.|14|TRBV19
TGTGCCAGTAACGTACAGGGAACCAAAAACATTCAGTACTTC
CASNVQGTKNIQYF
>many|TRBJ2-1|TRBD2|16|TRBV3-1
TGTGCCAGCAGCCAAGTGTTACTAGCGGGAGGCAATGAGCAGTTCTTC
CASSQVLLAGGNEQFF
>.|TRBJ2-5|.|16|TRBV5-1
TGCGCCAGCAGCTACCTCTCCCCTAGGGGGGCAGAGACCCAGTACTTC
CASSYLSPRGAETQYF
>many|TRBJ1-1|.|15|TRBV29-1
TGCAGCGTTGTCCGACTGGCCGGTTTGAACACTGAAGCTTTCTTT
CSVVRLAGLNTEAFF